There are a few counts of the clone carrying this T cell receptor (beta chain). As processed by the authors: Estimation of nucleated cell counts relied on the amplification of reference gene primers. Profiled with immunoSEQ multiplex PCR; TCRdb holds only in-frame clones, not every one. V and J calls and clone size are copied from that table; D and trimming were computed from the DNA. The sample lists fewer than 180,000 clones; around four fifths were seen once. This record belongs to a study of blood T cell repertoires in COVID-19. Across the study: The study drew acute and convalescent COVID-19 samples from the United States, Italy and Spain. PBMCs, B-cell-depleted T cells, or T cells provided the cDNA or gDNA that made up the material.

V was clipped by 3 bases and J by 1 base, with 13 bases between them. From germline, CDR1 is SQVTM and CDR2 ANQGSEA. The length of the CDR3 is 14 residues. This TCR derives from a man between 65 and 85 years old with acute or convalescent COVID-19. The specimen sequenced was peripheral blood. V is TRBV29-1 and J is TRBJ2-7; a weak D match, TRBD1 (5 bases). The CDR3 DNA reads as TGCAGCGTTGACGTGTCAGGGCATTCCTACGAGCAGTACTTC. Residues: CSVDVSGHSYEQYF.